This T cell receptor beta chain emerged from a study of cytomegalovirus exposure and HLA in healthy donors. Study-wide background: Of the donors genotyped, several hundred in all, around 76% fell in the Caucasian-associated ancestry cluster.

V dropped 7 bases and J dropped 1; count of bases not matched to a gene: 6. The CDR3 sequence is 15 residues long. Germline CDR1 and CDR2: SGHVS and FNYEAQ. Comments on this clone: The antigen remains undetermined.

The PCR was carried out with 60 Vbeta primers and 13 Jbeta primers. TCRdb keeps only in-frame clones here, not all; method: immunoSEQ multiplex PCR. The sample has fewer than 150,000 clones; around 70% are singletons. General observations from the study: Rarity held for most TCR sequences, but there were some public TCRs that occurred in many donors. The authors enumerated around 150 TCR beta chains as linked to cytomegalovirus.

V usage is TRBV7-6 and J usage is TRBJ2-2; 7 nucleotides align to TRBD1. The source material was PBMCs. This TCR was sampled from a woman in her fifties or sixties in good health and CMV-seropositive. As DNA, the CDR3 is TGTGCCAGCAACAGGGGTCTTTTGAACACCGGGGAGCTGTTTTTT. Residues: CASNRGLLNTGELFF.